This T cell receptor beta chain was found in a study of CD8 T cells in Susac syndrome. Random hexamers were used to reverse transcribe the RNA input (0.5 to 1 ug). The amplification used immunoSEQ multiplex PCR on TCR beta CDR3; it spanned 54 Vbeta and 13 Jbeta. Each CDR3 protein is one row after TCRdb ran MiXCR on the immunoSEQ multiplex PCR reads. This table holds under 200,000 distinct CDR3 sequences, more than 90% found once. From blood CD8+ and CD4+ T cells, TCR beta sequences were generated. Healthy donors served as age- and sex-matched controls. Purification of the CD8+ and CD4+ T cells relied on negative isolation, and TEMRA cells underwent FACS enrichment. The J segment lost 0 bases and the V segment lost 11 bases, leaving 4 bases of the junction unmatched. The V gene's germline CDR1 is LGHNA and CDR2 YSLEER. CDR3 size: 14 residues.

The chain combines TRBV4-3 with TRBJ2-7; 13 bases match TRBD2. Sequences were obtained from CD4+ T cells from PBMCs. The TCR originated in a human donor in good health. CDR3 region: CARGLAGVSYEQYF. CDR3 coding DNA: TGCGCCCGAGGACTAGCGGGGGTCTCCTACGAGCAGTACTTC.